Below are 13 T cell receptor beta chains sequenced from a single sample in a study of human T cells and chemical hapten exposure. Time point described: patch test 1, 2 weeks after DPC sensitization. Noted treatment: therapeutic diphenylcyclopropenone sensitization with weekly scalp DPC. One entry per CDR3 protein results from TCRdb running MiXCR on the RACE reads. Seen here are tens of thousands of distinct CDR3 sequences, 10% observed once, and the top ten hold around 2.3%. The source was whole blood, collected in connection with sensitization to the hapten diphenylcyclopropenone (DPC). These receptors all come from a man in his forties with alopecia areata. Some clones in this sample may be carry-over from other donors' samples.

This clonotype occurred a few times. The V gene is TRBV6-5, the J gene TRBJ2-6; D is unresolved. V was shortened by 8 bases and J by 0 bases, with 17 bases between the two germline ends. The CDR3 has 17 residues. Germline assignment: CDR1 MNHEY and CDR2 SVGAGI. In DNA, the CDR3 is TGTGCCAGCGGGGTGTCGGCTGGGCCCTCTGGGGCCAACGTCCTGACTTTC. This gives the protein CASGVSAGPSGANVLTF.

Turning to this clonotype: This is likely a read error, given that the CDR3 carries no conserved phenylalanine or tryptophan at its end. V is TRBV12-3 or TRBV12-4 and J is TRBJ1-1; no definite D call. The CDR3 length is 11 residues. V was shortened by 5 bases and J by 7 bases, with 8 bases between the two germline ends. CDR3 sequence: CASSIRFEAFS. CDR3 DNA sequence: TGTGCCAGCAGTATTAGATTTGAAGCTTTCTCT.

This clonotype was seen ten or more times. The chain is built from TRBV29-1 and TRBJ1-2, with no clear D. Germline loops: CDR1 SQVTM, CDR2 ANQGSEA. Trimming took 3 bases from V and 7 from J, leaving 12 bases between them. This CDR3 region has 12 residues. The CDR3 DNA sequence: TGCAGCGTTGACTCGAGTTTCGGTGGCTACACCTTC. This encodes CSVDSSFGGYTF.

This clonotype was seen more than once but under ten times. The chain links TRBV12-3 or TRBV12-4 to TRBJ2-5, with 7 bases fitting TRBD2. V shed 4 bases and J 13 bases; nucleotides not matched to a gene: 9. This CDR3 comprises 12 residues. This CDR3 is CASSSTSPPPYF. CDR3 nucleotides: TGTGCCAGCAGTTCGACTAGCCCGCCCCCGTACTTC.

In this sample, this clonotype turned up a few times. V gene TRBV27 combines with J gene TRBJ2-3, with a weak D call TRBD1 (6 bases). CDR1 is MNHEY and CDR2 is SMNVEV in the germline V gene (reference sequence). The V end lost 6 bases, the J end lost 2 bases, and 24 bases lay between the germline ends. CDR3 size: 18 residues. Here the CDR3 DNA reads TGTGCCAGCAGGACCAAAATAACACAGGGTCAGGTCACAGATACGCAGTATTTT. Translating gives CASRTKITQGQVTDTQYF.

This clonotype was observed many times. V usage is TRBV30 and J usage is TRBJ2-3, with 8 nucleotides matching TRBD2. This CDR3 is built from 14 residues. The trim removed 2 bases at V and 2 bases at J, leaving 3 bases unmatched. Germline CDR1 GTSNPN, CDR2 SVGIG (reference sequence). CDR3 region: CAWSSSGYTDTQYF. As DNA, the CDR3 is TGTGCCTGGAGTTCTAGCGGGTACACAGATACGCAGTATTTT.

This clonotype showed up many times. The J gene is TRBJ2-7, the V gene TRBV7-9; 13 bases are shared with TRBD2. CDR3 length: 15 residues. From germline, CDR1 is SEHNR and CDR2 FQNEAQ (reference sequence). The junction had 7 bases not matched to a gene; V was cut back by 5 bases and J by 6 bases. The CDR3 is CASSEPGLAGREQYF. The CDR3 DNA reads TGTGCCAGCAGCGAACCGGGACTAGCGGGGCGCGAGCAGTACTTC.

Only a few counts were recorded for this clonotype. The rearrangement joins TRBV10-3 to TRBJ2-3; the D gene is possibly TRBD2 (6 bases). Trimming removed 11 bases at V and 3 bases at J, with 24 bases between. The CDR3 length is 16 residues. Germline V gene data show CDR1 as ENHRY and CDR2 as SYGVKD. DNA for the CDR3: TGTGCCTCACGGGGCGCCAGCGGGCAGGAGACAGATACGCAGTATTTT. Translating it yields CASRGASGQETDTQYF.

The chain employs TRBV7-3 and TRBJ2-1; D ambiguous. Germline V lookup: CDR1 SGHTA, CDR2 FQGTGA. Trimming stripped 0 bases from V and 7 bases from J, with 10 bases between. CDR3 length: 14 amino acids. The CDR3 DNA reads TGTGCCAGCAGCTTAACCTTCTCCACGAATGAGCAGTTCTTC. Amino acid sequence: CASSLTFSTNEQFF. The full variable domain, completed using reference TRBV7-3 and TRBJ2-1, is GAGVSQTPSNKVTEKGKYVELRCDPISGHTALYWYRQSLGQGPEFLIYFQGTGAADDSGLPNDRFFAVRPEGSVSTLKIQRTERGDSAVYLCASSLTFSTNEQFFGPGTRLTVL.

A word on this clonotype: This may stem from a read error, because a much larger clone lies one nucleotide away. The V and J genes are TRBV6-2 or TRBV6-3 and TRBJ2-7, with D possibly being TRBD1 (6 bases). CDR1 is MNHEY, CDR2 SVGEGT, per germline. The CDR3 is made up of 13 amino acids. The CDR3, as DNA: TGTGCCAGCAGTCCGAGGGGGTACTACGATCAGTACTTC. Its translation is CASSPRGYYDQYF.

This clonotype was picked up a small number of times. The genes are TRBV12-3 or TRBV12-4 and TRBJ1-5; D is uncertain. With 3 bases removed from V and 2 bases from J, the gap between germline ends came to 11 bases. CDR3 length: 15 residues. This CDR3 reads CASSFSGGGNQPQHF. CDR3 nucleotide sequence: TGTGCCAGCAGTTTTTCCGGTGGGGGCAATCAGCCCCAGCATTTT.

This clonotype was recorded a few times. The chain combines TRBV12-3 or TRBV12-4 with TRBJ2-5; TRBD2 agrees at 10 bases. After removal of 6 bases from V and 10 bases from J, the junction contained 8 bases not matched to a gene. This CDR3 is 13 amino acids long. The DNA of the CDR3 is TGTGCCAGCAGCCAGACCGGGACTAGCGACCAGTACTTC. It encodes CASSQTGTSDQYF.

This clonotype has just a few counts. DNA of the CDR3: TGTGCCAGCAGAAGGGACTCCAACACCGGGGAGCTGTTTTTT. Amino acid sequence: CASRRDSNTGELFF. The chain uses TRBV6-2 or TRBV6-3 and TRBJ2-2, with a weak D call TRBD2 (6 bases). The CDR3 loop spans 14 amino acids. The V gene lost 6 bases and the J gene lost 2 bases, with 10 bases spanning the gap. Germline CDR1 is MNHEY and CDR2 is SVGEGT.